Given below is one T cell receptor beta chain in context. This record belongs to a study of blood T cell repertoires in COVID-19. The table came from immunoSEQ multiplex PCR; TCRdb's copy has only in-frame clones and leaves some out. This table has 200,000 or so clones, around 90% appearing once. This CDR3 has 15 amino acids. The ends were cut back, 1 base at V and 7 bases at J, with 16 bases in the middle. CDR1 and CDR2 (germline): SNHLY, FYNNEI. The chain combines TRBV2 with TRBJ1-1; perhaps TRBD1 as D (5 bases). The receptor was isolated from a man in his 70s with acute or convalescent COVID-19. The sequenced material came from peripheral blood. CDR3: CASSEGGESLYEAFF. Written as DNA, the CDR3 is TGTGCCAGCAGTGAAGGGGGGGAAAGCCTCTATGAAGCTTTCTTT.